The present TCR beta chain was sequenced within a study of CD8 T cells in Susac syndrome. Turning to the study itself: Sequencing included Susac syndrome patients, six of them with active disease and under 10 in remission.

The CDR3 contains 14 residues. Trimming removed 5 bases at V and 4 bases at J, with 15 bases between. Sequencing targeted TCR beta in T cells from blood (CD8+ and CD4+). TEMRA cells were FACS-enriched and CD8+ and CD4+ T cells negatively isolated. Reverse transcription of about 0.5 to 1 ug RNA used random hexamers. TCRdb ran MiXCR on the immunoSEQ multiplex PCR reads and lists one entry per CDR3 protein. The sample contains about 150,000 distinct CDR3 sequences, around 96% of which appear only once. This clonotype has more than one count but fewer than ten. Its specificity is unknown. Study-level findings and limits: There was no clonal expansion in the CD4+ T cell repertoires of Susac syndrome.

This sequence was found in a human donor with Susac syndrome. The genes are TRBV12-3 or TRBV12-4 and TRBJ2-7; a possible D gene is TRBD2 (7 bases). The sequencing input was CD4+ T cells from PBMCs. Here the CDR3 reads CASSPGGGRYEQYF. The CDR3 DNA sequence: TGTGCCAGCAGTCCCGGCGGGGGCAGGTACGAGCAGTACTTC.